The entry below describes one T cell receptor (beta chain). The sample contains more than one DNA sequence encoding this CDR3. Authors' methods: Quantification of nucleated cells was approximated via reference gene primer amplification. The table came from immunoSEQ multiplex PCR; TCRdb's copy has only in-frame clones and leaves some out. That table is the source of V, J and clone size, and D and trimming were worked out from the DNA. The sample yields 300,000 to 400,000 clones, about 88% seen once. Trimming cost V 6 bases and J 1 base; bases outside gene matches: 1. The CDR3 totals 13 residues. The sample originates from a study of blood T cell repertoires in COVID-19. Study background: Samples taken during acute and convalescent COVID-19 were collected in the United States, Italy and Spain. PBMCs, B-cell-depleted T cells, or T cells provided the cDNA or gDNA that made up the material.

This sequence was found in a human donor in a cohort sampled during active COVID-19. The genes are TRBV12-3 or TRBV12-4 and TRBJ1-1; 8 positions agree with TRBD1. The source material was peripheral blood. The CDR3 spells CASRGTGNTEAFF. CDR3 coding DNA: TGTGCCAGCAGAGGGACAGGGAACACTGAAGCTTTCTTT.